One and the same sample provided the 4 T cell receptor beta chains below, sequenced in a study of blood T cell repertoires in COVID-19. Data came from immunoSEQ multiplex PCR; TCRdb stores just in-frame clones and leaves some out. The data hold some 100,000 clones, with around 93% observed a single time. Sequencing was done on a sample of peripheral blood. These receptors were obtained from a man aged 50-60 years with acute or convalescent COVID-19.

This chain links TRBV25-1 with TRBJ2-2; possibly TRBD1 for D (5 bases). CDR3 length: 15 residues. With 4 bases removed from V and 0 bases from J, the gap between germline ends came to 9 bases. Germline CDR1 is MGHDK and CDR2 is SYGVNS. CDR3 coding DNA: TGTGCCAGCAGTGGAAGGGGATCGAACACCGGGGAGCTGTTTTTT. Translated, it gives CASSGRGSNTGELFF.

V gene TRBV7-8 combines with J gene TRBJ2-3; weak D call: TRBD1 (5 bases). The V gene lost 4 bases and the J gene lost 2 bases, with 13 bases spanning the gap. The CDR3 sequence is 15 residues long. Germline CDR1 and CDR2: SGHVS and FQNEAQ. The CDR3 DNA reads TGTGCCAGCAGCTCGGACACACGTCCCACAGATACGCAGTATTTT. As protein: CASSSDTRPTDTQYF.

This chain uses TRBV11-3 with TRBJ2-7; TRBD1 agrees at 8 bases. Trimming removed 5 bases from V and 2 bases from J; junction bases left unmatched: 5. Germline values: CDR1 SGHNT, CDR2 YENEEA. The CDR3 has 14 amino acids. The CDR3 DNA is TGTGCCAGCAGCCTCGGGACAGGACCCTACGAGCAGTACTTC. Amino acid sequence: CASSLGTGPYEQYF. The whole variable domain, remainder taken from reference TRBV11-3 and TRBJ2-7, is EAGVVQSPRYKIIEKKQPVAFWCNPISGHNTLYWYLQNLGQGPELLIRYENEEAVDDSQLPKDRFSAERLKGVDSTLKIQPAELGDSAVYLCASSLGTGPYEQYFGPGTRLTVT.

J is TRBJ2-7 and V is TRBV27, with D hard to call. Trimming stripped 0 bases from V and 6 bases from J, with 15 bases between. In germline, CDR1 is MNHEY, CDR2 SMNVEV (reference sequence). There are 15 residues in the CDR3. The chain's CDR3 is CASSLSSVTLVEQYF. CDR3 coding DNA: TGTGCCAGCAGTTTATCCTCCGTTACTTTGGTCGAGCAGTACTTC.